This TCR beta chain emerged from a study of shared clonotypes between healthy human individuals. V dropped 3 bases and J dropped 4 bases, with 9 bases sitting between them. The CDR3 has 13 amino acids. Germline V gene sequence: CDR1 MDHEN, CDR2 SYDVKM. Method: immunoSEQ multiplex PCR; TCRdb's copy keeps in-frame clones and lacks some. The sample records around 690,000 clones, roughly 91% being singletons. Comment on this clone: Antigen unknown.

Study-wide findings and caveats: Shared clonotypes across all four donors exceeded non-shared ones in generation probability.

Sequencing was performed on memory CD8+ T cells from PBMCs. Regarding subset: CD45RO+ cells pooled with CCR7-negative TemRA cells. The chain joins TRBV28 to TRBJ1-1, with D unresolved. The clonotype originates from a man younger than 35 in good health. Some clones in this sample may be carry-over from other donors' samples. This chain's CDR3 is CASSLLQITEAFF. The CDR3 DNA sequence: TGTGCCAGCAGTTTGCTACAGATCACTGAAGCTTTCTTT. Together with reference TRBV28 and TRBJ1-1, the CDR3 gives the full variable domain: DVKVTQSSRYLVKRTGEKVFLECVQDMDHENMFWYRQDPGLGLRLIYFSYDVKMKEKGDIPEGYSVSREKKERFSLILESASTNQTSMYLCASSLLQITEAFFGQGTRLTVV.